The 4 T cell receptor beta chains below come from one sample, sequenced in a study of shared clonotypes between healthy human individuals. The method was immunoSEQ multiplex PCR; TCRdb's version includes in-frame clones alone and lacks a portion of them. Altogether under 1,100,000 clones are present, 65% to 80% being singletons, with the ten largest covering 1.4% to 1.5%. The sequenced sample consisted of memory CD4+ T cells sorted from blood. Noted subset: CD45RA-negative fraction. Every receptor here comes from a man aged 18 to 30 in good health.

This rearrangement joins TRBV6-1 to TRBJ1-1; D is perhaps TRBD1 (6 bases). CDR1 and CDR2 from the germline V gene are MNHNS and SASEGT. The V gene lost 2 bases and the J gene lost 6 bases, with 10 bases spanning the gap. The CDR3 sequence is 13 residues long. The CDR3 sequence is CASSESYRAEAFF. The CDR3 DNA sequence: TGTGCCAGCAGTGAATCATACAGGGCTGAAGCTTTCTTT.

The J gene is TRBJ1-6, the V gene TRBV7-2; 8 bases map to TRBD1. Germline lookup yields CDR1 SGHTA and CDR2 FQGNSA. The CDR3 is 15 amino acids. The J segment lost 8 bases and the V segment lost 5 bases, leaving 8 bases of the junction unmatched. The CDR3 sequence: CASSRRQGLDSPLHF. CDR3 coding DNA: TGTGCCAGCAGCCGACGACAGGGGTTGGATTCACCCCTCCACTTT.

In this sample, this clone turned up once. This sequence joins TRBV2 and TRBJ1-2, with a tentative D call TRBD1 (6 bases). V dropped 10 bases and J dropped 8 bases, with 17 bases sitting between them. The germline gives CDR1 SNHLY, CDR2 FYNNEI. This CDR3 spans 12 amino acids. The CDR3 coding sequence is TGTGCCACTCGGGACACCACGGCCGGCTACACCTTC. It yields the protein CATRDTTAGYTF.

The table lists this clone with a few counts. The rearrangement links TRBV13 to TRBJ2-1, with a weak D call TRBD1 (6 bases). V was pared by 3 bases and J by 8 bases, with 17 bases between. CDR1 is PRHDT and CDR2 is FYEKMQ in the germline V gene (reference sequence). The CDR3 runs to 15 residues. The CDR3 DNA follows: TGTGCCAGCAGCTTCTACAGGGATAATGTCGATGAGCAGTTCTTC. Its translation is CASSFYRDNVDEQFF.